These T cell receptor beta chains were read from a single sample in a study of blood T cell repertoires in COVID-19. TCRdb's copy holds only in-frame clones and misses some; the assay was immunoSEQ multiplex PCR. The sample lists fewer than 200,000 clones, approximately 86% occurring once. The sequenced material came from peripheral blood. Source of these receptors: a middle-aged man with active or convalescent COVID-19. Both conserved end residues are part of each CDR3. The D gene is left open where the match is weak. Not every row has a clone size; where given, it reads once, few, many or a size class.

abundance: -; d_gene: -; v_gene: TRBV6-1; j_gene: TRBJ1-2; CDR3aa: CASSEDDRSRGYTF; CDR3nt: TGTGCCAGCAGTGAAGATGACAGGTCGAGGGGCTACACCTTC
abundance: -; d_gene: TRBD1; v_gene: TRBV29-1; j_gene: TRBJ2-6; CDR3aa: CSVKTGGGGANVLTF; CDR3nt: TGCAGCGTGAAGACAGGGGGCGGTGGGGCCAACGTCCTGACTTTC
abundance: once; d_gene: -; v_gene: TRBV27; j_gene: TRBJ1-3; CDR3aa: CASSLWGGQFGPGNTIYF; CDR3nt: TGTGCCAGCAGTTTGTGGGGGGGGCAGTTTGGACCGGGAAACACCATATATTTT
abundance: -; d_gene: -; v_gene: TRBV30; j_gene: TRBJ2-5; CDR3aa: CACTRALQETQYF; CDR3nt: TGTGCCTGCACCAGGGCTCTGCAAGAGACCCAGTACTTC
abundance: -; d_gene: -; v_gene: TRBV19; j_gene: TRBJ2-1; CDR3aa: CASSRRAQNEQFF; CDR3nt: TGTGCCAGTAGTAGGAGGGCCCAAAATGAGCAGTTCTTC
abundance: -; d_gene: -; v_gene: TRBV30; j_gene: TRBJ1-1; CDR3aa: CGSSGNIEAFF; CDR3nt: TGTGGGTCCAGCGGTAACATTGAAGCTTTCTTT
abundance: -; d_gene: TRBD1; v_gene: TRBV2; j_gene: TRBJ1-2; CDR3aa: CASRETGGADGYTF; CDR3nt: TGTGCCAGCAGAGAGACAGGGGGCGCGGATGGCTACACCTTC
abundance: -; d_gene: -; v_gene: TRBV7-3; j_gene: TRBJ1-2; CDR3aa: CASSLRREDYYGYTF; CDR3nt: TGTGCCAGCAGCTTAAGGAGAGAAGATTACTATGGCTACACCTTC
abundance: -; d_gene: -; v_gene: TRBV28; j_gene: TRBJ1-1; CDR3aa: CASSSPDSGTEAFF; CDR3nt: TGTGCCAGCAGTTCCCCGGACAGTGGCACTGAAGCTTTCTTT
abundance: -; d_gene: TRBD1; v_gene: TRBV5-1; j_gene: TRBJ2-5; CDR3aa: CASSSRGQGGGETQYF; CDR3nt: TGCGCCAGCAGCTCTCGGGGACAGGGCGGCGGGGAGACCCAGTACTTC
abundance: -; d_gene: TRBD2; v_gene: TRBV7-2; j_gene: TRBJ2-1; CDR3aa: CASSLSAGGHNEQFF; CDR3nt: TGTGCCAGCAGCTTATCAGCGGGGGGGCACAATGAGCAGTTCTTC